This T cell receptor beta chain was documented in a study of blood T cell repertoires in COVID-19 (TCRdb year 2020). At the level of the whole study: Samples from collaborators originated in the United States, Italy and Spain and spanned both the acute and convalescent phases of COVID-19. The material from the prospective study consisted of cDNA or gDNA derived from T cells, B-cell-depleted T cells, or PBMCs. The dataset comprised deeply sampled blood TCRbeta repertoires from subjects exposed to, actively infected with, or recovered from COVID-19. The repertoires were released in a freely available public database meant as a resource for research on the immune response to SARS-CoV-2. The samples were drawn from two sources: the first 160 participants of the ongoing ImmuneRACE study, and 1,000 to 1,500 subjects contributed by 6 global collaborators. Nearly every sample came with metadata listing a de-identified subject ID, COVID-19 status, age in years and sex. HLA class I and class II types, where available, came from metadata supplied by the sample provider rather than from assay-based typing.

The full study reports these points: The quantity of clinical and demographic metadata differed by source and by participant and was supplied without curation.

After removal of 5 bases from V and 1 base from J, the junction retains 10 bases not matched to a gene. There are 17 amino acids in the CDR3, from cysteine to phenylalanine inclusive. Only the CDR3 DNA stays, 51 bases, in frame from base 1. Per the germline V gene (reference sequence), SEHNR is the CDR1 and FQNEAQ is the CDR2. Each collaborating institution followed its own protocols to collect whole blood in K2EDTA tubes. For TCRbeta analysis, collaborator samples were shipped as frozen whole blood, as isolated PBMCs, or as DNA extracted from either sample type. TCRbeta CDR3 regions were amplified from genomic DNA by means of the immunoSEQ Assay, a bias-controlled multiplex PCR. The paper's data handling went like this. The number of nucleated cells in each sample was estimated from the amplification of reference gene primers within the assay. To quantify the absolute abundance of each unique TCRbeta CDR3 rearrangement, sequence reads were collapsed and filtered. For each sample, productive Simpson clonality was calculated as the square root of Simpson's diversity index over productive rearrangements. TCRdb stores this immuneACCESS table with in-frame sequences only. Part of the clones is absent; in the studies checked, under half of the shortfall reflects unresolved V genes, and no reason is known for the rest. Clonal size and the V and J genes are those of that table, whereas D and trimming came from the DNA. The table for this sample lists 200,000 to 300,000 clones; approximately 84% of them were counted only once. Jointly, the top ten make up 3.5% to 4.5% of the sample.

On this clone itself: This receptor's antigen is unknown. No base qualities exist here, and no much larger clone lies one base off it.

Rearrangement joined TRBV7-9 to TRBJ1-3, with 8 bases aligning to TRBD1. The specimen sequenced was peripheral blood. The clonotype was recovered from a man aged 50-60 years with acute or convalescent COVID-19. The CDR3 sequence is CASSVSGTGFSGNTIYF. The DNA sequence follows: TGTGCCAGCAGCGTCTCCGGGACAGGCTTTTCTGGAAACACCATATATTTT.